This T cell receptor beta chain originates from a study of cytomegalovirus exposure and HLA in healthy donors. Turning to the study itself: Among the approximately 400 genotyped donors, 65% to 90% were placed in the Caucasian-associated ancestry cluster.

This CDR3 contains 16 residues. Germline assignment: CDR1 KGHSH and CDR2 LQKENI. V was shortened by 3 bases and J by 4 bases, with 16 bases between the two germline ends. On this clone itself: No antigen is known for it.

Whole-study results and caveats: Cytomegalovirus status was reportedly diagnosed by the classifier with high specificity and sensitivity.

The PCR ran on 60 Vbeta and 13 Jbeta primers. Produced via immunoSEQ multiplex PCR; TCRdb's table is partial and in-frame only. The table lists around 76,000 clones. The sequenced sample consisted of PBMCs. V usage is TRBV18 and J usage is TRBJ2-1; the D gene is possibly TRBD2 (6 bases). The receptor's source is a boy aged 5-17 years in good health and CMV-seronegative. This chain's CDR3 is CASSPRDSRQYNEQFF. In nucleotides, the CDR3 is TGTGCCAGCTCACCCCGGGACTCCCGACAGTACAATGAGCAGTTCTTC.